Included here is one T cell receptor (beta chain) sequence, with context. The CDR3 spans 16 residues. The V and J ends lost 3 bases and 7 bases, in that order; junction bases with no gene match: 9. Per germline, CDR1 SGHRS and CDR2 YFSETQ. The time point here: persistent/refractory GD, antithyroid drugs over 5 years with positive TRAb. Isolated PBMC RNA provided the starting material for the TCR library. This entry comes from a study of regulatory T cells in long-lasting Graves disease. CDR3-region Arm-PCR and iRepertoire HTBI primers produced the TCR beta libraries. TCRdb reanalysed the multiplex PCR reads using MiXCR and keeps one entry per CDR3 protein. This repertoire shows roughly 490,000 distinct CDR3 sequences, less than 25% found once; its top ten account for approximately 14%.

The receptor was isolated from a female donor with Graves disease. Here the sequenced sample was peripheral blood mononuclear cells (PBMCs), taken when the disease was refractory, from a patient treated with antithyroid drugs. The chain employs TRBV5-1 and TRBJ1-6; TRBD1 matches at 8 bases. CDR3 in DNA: TGCGCCAGCAGCTGGAGGGGGACAGGAGGCAATTCACCCCTCCACTTT. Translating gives CASSWRGTGGNSPLHF.